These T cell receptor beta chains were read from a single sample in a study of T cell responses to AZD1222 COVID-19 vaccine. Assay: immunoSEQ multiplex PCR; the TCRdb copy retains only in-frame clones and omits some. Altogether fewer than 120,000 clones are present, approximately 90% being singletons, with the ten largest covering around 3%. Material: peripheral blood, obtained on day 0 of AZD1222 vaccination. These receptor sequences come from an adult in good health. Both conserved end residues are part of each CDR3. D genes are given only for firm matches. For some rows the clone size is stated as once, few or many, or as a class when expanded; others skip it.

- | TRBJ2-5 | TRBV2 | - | TGTGCCAGCAGTAGGTCTAAAGAGACCCAGTACTTC | CASSRSKETQYF
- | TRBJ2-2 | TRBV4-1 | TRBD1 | TGCGCCAGCAGCGCGAGGACAGGGGGCTTTTCTTCGAACACCGGGGAGCTGTTTTTT | CASSARTGGFSSNTGELFF
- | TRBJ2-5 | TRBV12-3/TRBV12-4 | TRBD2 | TGTGCCAGCAGTCTAGCGGCTCAAGAGACCCAGTACTTC | CASSLAAQETQYF
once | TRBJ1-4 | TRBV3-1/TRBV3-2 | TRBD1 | TGTGCCAGCAGCCCCGGACAGGGCGCAACTAATGAAAAACTGTTTTTT | CASSPGQGATNEKLFF
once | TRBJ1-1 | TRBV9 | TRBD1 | TGTGCCAGCAGAGCAGGACAGGCGAACACTGAAGCTTTCTTT | CASRAGQANTEAFF
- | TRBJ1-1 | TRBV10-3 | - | TGTGCCATCAGTGACGGCCCCCGGGGCCCTGAAGCTTTCTTT | CAISDGPRGPEAFF
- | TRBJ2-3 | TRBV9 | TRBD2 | TGTGCCAGCAGCGTAGGCCCCGGAAGTAGCGGGGGCACAGATACGCAGTATTTT | CASSVGPGSSGGTDTQYF
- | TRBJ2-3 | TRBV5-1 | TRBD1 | TGCGCCAGCAGCTCCAGTAGACAGGGGCGAACAGATACGCAGTATTTT | CASSSSRQGRTDTQYF
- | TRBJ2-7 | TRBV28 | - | TGTGCCAGCAGTGCTCCGGGGACGGCAACATACGAGCAGTACTTC | CASSAPGTATYEQYF
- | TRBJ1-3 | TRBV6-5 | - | TGTGCCAGCAAACCTTTTTCGTCGGCTGGAAACACCATATATTTT | CASKPFSSAGNTIYF
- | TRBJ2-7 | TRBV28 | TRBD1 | TGTGCCAGCAGTACAACCGGGACAGGGCGCTCCTACGAGCAGTACTTC | CASSTTGTGRSYEQYF
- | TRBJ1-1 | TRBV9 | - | TGTGCCAGCAGCCTACGGGAGGGGAACACTGAAGCTTTCTTT | CASSLREGNTEAFF
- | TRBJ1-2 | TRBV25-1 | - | TGTGCCAGCAGGACTCCAGGGTCATATGGCTACACCTTC | CASRTPGSYGYTF
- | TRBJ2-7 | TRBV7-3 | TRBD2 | TGTGCCAGCAGCTCTCAAGGTCTAGCGGGACTCTCCGAGCAGTACTTC | CASSSQGLAGLSEQYF